These T cell receptor beta chains were read from a single sample in a study of blood T cells in healthy people across ages. MiXCR was run by TCRdb on the 5' RACE reads, yielding one entry per CDR3 protein. Among hundreds of thousands of distinct CDR3 sequences, more than 55% were seen once, and the ten largest hold 20% to 30%. Sequences were obtained from blood. The receptors were gathered from a man aged 35 to 55 in good health. CDR3s include the opening cysteine and the closing phenylalanine or tryptophan.

v_call	j_call	cdr3_aa
TRBV5-1	TRBJ2-5	CASSLGFSGQQETQYF
TRBV15	TRBJ2-3	CATSGTGGTDTQYF
TRBV6-5	TRBJ2-1	CASSYQGLNEQFF
TRBV9	TRBJ2-3	CASSSITASTDTQYF
TRBV12-3/TRBV12-4	TRBJ2-7	CASTRGSTYEQYF
TRBV11-2	TRBJ1-5	CASSLVQADQPQHF
TRBV12-3/TRBV12-4	TRBJ2-3	CASSLGRESDTQYF
TRBV10-3	TRBJ2-3	CAISESVWGTQYF
TRBV7-2	TRBJ2-1	CASSFTGDSYNEQFF
TRBV7-2	TRBJ2-7	CASSLGPLGQGNYEQYF
TRBV25-1	TRBJ2-7	CASSAGTASYEQYF
TRBV28	TRBJ2-1	CVVQREFGEQFF